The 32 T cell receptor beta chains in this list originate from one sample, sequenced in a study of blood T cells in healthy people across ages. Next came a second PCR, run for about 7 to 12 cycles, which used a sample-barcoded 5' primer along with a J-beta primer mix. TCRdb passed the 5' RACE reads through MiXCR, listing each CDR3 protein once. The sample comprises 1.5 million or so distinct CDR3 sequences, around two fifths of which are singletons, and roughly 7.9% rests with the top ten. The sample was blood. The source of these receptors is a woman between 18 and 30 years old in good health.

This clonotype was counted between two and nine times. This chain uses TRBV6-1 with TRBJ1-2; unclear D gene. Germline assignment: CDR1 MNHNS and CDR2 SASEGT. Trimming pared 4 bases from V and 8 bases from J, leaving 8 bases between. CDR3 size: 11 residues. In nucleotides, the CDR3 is TGTGCCAGCAGTGCCGGTTGGGGCTACACCTTC. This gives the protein CASSAGWGYTF.

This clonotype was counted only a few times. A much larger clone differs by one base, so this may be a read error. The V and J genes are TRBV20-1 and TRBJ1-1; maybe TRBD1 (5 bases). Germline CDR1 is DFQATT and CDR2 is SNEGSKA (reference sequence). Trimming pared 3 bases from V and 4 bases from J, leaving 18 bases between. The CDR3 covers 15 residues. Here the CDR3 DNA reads TGCAGTGCTAGTGGGGCCATGGCTGCGGGCACTGAAGCTTTCTTT. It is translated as CSASGAMAAGTEAFF.

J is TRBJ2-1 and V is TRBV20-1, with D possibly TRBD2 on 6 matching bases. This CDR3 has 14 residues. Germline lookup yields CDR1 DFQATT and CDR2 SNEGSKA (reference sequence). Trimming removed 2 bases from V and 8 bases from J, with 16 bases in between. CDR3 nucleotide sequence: TGCAGTGCTAGAATTGGGACTCTTACGGATGAGCAGTTCTTC. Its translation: CSARIGTLTDEQFF.

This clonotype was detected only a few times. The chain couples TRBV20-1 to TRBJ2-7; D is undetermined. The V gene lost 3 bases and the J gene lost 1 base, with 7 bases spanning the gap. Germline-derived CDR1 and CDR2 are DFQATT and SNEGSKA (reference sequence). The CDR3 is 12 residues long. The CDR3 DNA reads TGCAGTGCTAGTACTGATTCCTACGAGCAGTACTTC. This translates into CSASTDSYEQYF.

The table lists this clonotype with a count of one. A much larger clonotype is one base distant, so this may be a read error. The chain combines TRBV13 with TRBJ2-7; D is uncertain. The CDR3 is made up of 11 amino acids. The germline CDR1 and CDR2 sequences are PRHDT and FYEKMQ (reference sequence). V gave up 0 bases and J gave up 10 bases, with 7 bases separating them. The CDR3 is CASSLGDVQYF. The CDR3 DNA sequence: TGTGCCAGCAGCTTAGGAGACGTTCAGTACTTC. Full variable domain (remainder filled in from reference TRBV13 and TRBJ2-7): AAGVIQSPRHLIKEKRETATLKCYPIPRHDTVYWYQQGPGQDPQFLISFYEKMQSDKGSIPDRFSAQQFSDYHSELNMSSLELGDSALYFCASSLGDVQYFGPGTRLTVT.

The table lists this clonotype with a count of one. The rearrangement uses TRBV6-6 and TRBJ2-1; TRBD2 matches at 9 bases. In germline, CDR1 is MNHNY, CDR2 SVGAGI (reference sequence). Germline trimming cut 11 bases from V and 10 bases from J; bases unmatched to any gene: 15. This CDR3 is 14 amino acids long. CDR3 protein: CAGTAGLASREQFF. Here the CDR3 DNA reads TGTGCCGGCACGGCGGGACTAGCCTCCAGGGAGCAGTTCTTC.

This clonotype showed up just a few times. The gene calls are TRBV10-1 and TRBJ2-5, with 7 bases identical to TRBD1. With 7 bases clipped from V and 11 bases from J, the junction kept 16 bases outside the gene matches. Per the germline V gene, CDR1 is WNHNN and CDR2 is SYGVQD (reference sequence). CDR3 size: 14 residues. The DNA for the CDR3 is TGCGCCAGCAACACCGGGACAGCCACGGTCGGGCAGTACTTC. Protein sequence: CASNTGTATVGQYF.

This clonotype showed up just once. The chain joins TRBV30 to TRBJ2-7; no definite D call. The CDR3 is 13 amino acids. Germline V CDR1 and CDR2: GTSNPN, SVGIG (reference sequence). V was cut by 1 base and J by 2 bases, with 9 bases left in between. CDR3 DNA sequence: TGTGCCTGGAGTGCGCGAGCCCCCTACGAGCAGTACTTC. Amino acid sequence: CAWSARAPYEQYF.

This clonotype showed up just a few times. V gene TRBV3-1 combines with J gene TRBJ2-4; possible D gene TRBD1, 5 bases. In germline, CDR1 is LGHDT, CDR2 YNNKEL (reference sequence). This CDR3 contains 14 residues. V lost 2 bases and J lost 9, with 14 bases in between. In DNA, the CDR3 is TGTGCCAGCAGCCAAAACAAAGGGGATGGCATTCAGTACTTC. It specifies CASSQNKGDGIQYF.

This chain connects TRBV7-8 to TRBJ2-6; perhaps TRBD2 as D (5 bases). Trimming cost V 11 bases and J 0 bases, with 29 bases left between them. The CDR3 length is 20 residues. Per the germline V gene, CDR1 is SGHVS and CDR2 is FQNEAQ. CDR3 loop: CACPSPDSHSSPSGANVLTF. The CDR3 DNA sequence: TGTGCCTGCCCCTCCCCGGACTCGCATTCTAGCCCCTCTGGGGCCAACGTCCTGACTTTC.

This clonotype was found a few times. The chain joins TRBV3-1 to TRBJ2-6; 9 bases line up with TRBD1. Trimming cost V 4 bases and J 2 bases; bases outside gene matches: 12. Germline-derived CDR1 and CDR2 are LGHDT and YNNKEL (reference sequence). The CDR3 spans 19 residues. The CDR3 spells CASSLKRGTGFPGANVLTF. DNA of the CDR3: TGTGCCAGCAGCCTTAAGAGGGGGACAGGGTTCCCTGGGGCCAACGTCCTGACTTTC.

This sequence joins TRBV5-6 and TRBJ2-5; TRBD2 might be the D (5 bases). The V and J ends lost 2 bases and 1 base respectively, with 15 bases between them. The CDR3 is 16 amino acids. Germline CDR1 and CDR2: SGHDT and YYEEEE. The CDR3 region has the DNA TGTGCCAGCAGCTTCATGAGGGCTATAACCCAAGAGACCCAGTACTTC. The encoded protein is CASSFMRAITQETQYF.

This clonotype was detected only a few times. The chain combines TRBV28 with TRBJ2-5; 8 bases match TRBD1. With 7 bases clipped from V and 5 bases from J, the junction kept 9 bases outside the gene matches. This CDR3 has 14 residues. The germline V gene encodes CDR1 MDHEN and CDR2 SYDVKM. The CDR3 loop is CASNSAGGVETQYF. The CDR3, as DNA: TGTGCCAGCAATTCGGCAGGGGGCGTGGAGACCCAGTACTTC.

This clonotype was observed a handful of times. CDR3 protein: CASTLGSGTDEQFF. The CDR3 bases are TGTGCCAGCACTCTCGGTTCAGGGACCGATGAGCAGTTCTTC. The chain uses TRBV12-3 or TRBV12-4 and TRBJ2-1; D may be TRBD1 or TRBD2 (5 bases each). The CDR3 totals 14 residues. Trimming took 7 bases from V and 8 from J, leaving 18 bases between them.

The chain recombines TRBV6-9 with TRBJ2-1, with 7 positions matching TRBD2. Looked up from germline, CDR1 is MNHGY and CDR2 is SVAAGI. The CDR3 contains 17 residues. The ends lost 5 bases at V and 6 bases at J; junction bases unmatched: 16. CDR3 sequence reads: CASSPNPSPGGINEQFF. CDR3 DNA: TGTGCCAGCAGTCCAAACCCGTCCCCGGGGGGAATCAATGAGCAGTTCTTC.

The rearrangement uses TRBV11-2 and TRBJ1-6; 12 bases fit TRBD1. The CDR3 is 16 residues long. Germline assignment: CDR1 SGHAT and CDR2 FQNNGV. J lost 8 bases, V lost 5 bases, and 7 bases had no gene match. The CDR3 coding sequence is TGTGCCAGCAGCAATACAGGGACAGGGGGCGATTCACCCCTCCACTTT. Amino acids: CASSNTGTGGDSPLHF.

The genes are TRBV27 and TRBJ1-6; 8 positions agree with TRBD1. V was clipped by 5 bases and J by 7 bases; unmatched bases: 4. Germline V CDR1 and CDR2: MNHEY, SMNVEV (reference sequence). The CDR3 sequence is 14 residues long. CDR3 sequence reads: CASSPDRENSPLHF. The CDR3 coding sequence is TGTGCCAGCAGTCCGGACAGGGAGAATTCACCCCTCCACTTT.

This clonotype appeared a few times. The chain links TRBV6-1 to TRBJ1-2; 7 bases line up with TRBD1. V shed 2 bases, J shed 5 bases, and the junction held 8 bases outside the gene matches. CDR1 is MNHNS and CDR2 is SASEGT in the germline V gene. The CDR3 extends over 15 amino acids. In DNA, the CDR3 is TGTGCCAGCAGTGAAAATCCGGGACAGATGTATGGCTACACCTTC. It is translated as CASSENPGQMYGYTF.

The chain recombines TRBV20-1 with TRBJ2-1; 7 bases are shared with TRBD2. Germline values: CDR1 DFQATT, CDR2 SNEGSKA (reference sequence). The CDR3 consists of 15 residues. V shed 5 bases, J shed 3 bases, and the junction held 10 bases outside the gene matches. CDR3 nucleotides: TGCAGTGCTCAAGGCCGGGGGGACTACTACAATGAGCAGTTCTTC. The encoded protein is CSAQGRGDYYNEQFF.

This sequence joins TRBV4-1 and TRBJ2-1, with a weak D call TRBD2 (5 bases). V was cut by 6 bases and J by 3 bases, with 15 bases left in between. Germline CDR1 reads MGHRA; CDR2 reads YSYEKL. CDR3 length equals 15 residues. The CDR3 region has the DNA TGCGCCAGCAGTTCGGCGGACTTAGTCTACAATGAGCAGTTCTTC. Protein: CASSSADLVYNEQFF.

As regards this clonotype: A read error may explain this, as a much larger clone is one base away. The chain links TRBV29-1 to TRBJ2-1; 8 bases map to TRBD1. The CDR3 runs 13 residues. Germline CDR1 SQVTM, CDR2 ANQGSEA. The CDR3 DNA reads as TGCGGCGTTGGACAGGGCTCCTACAATGAGCAGTTCTTC. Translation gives CGVGQGSYNEQFF.

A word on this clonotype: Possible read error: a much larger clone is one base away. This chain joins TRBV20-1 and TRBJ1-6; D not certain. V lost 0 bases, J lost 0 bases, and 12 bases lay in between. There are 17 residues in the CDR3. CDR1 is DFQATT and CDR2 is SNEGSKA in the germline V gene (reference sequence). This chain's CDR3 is CSARDGELSSYNSPLHF. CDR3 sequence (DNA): TGCAGTGCTAGAGATGGGGAACTGAGCTCCTATAATTCACCCCTCCACTTT.

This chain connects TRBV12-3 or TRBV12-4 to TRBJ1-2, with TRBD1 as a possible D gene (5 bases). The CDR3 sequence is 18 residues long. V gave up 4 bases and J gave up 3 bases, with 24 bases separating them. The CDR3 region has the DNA TGTGCCAGCAGTTCTTTCCCAGGGCGCCAAACCCCAGACTATGGCTACACCTTC. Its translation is CASSSFPGRQTPDYGYTF.

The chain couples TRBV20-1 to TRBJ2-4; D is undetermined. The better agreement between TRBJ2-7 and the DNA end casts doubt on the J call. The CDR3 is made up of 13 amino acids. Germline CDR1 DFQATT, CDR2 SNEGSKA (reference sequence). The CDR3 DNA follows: TGCAGTGCTATTGGGCAGAACTCCTACGAGCAGTACTTC. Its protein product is CSAIGQNSYEQYF.

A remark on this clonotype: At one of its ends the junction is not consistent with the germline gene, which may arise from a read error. The CDR3 sequence: CASSVRGVSTDKQYF. The CDR3 nucleotides read TGTGCCAGCAGCGTCCGGGGAGTTAGCACAGATAAGCAGTATTTT. The rearrangement uses TRBV6-1 and TRBJ2-3, with D perhaps matching TRBD2 (5 bases). CDR1 and CDR2 (germline): MNHNS, SASEGT. The CDR3 spans 15 residues.

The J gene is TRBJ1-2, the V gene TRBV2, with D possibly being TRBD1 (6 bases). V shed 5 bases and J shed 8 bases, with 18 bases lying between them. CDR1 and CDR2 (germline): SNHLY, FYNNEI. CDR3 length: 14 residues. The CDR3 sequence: CASSTGTLQGGYTF. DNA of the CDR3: TGTGCCAGCAGTACCGGGACTTTACAGGGAGGCTACACCTTC.

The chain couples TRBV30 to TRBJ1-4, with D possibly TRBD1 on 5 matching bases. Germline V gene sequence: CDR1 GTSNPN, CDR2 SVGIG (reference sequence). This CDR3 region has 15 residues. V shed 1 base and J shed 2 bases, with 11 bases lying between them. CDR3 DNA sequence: TGTGCCTGGAGTGACTCAGGGTGGACTAATGAAAAACTGTTTTTT. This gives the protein CAWSDSGWTNEKLFF.

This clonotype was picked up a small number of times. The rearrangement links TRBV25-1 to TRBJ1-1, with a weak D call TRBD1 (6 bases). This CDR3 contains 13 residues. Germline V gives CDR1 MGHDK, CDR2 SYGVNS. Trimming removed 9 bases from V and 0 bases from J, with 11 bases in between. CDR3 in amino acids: CARSGAMNTEAFF. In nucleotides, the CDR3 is TGTGCCAGGTCGGGGGCAATGAACACTGAAGCTTTCTTT.

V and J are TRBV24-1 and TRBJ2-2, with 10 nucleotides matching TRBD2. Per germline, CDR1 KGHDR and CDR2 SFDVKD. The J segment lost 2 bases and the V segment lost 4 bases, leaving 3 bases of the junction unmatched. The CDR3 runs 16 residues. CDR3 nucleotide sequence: TGTGCCACCAGTGACCGGACTAGCGGCAACACCGGGGAGCTGTTTTTT. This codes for CATSDRTSGNTGELFF.

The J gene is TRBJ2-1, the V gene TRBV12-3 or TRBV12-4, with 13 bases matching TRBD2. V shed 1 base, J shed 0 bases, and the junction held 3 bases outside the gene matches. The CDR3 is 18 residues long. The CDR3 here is CASSLGGLAGYSYNEQFF. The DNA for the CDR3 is TGTGCCAGCAGTTTAGGGGGACTAGCGGGGTACTCCTACAATGAGCAGTTCTTC.

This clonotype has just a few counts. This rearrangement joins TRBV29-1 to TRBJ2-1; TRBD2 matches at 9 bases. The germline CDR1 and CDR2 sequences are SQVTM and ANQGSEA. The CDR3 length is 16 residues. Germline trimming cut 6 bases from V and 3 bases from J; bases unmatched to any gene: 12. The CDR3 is CSVRIGLAGNYNEQFF. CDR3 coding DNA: TGCAGCGTCCGAATAGGCCTAGCGGGAAACTACAATGAGCAGTTCTTC.

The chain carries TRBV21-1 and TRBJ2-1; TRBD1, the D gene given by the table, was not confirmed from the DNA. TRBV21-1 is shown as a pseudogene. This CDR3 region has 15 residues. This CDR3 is CASSPQGALYNEQFF. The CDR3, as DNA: TGTGCCAGCAGCCCCCAGGGGGCGCTTTACAATGAGCAGTTCTTC.